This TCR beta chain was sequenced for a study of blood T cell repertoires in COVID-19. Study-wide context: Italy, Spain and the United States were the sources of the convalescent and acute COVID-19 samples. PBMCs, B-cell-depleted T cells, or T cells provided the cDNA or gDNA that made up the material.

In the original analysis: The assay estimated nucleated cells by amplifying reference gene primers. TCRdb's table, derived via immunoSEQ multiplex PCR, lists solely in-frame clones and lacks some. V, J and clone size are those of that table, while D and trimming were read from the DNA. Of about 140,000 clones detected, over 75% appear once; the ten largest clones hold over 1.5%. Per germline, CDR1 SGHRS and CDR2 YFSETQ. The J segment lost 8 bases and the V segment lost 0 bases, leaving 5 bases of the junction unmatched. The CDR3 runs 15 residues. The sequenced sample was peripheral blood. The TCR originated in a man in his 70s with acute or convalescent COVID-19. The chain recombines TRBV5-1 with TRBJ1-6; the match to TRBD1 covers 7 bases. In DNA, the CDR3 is TGCGCCAGCAGCTTGGTCGGGACAGATGATTCACCCCTCCACTTT. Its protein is CASSLVGTDDSPLHF.